The 18 T cell receptor beta chains reported below all come from one sample, sequenced in a study of blood T cell repertoires in COVID-19. Measured with immunoSEQ multiplex PCR; TCRdb has only the in-frame clones, and not every one. The sample records roughly 300,000 clones, less than 90% being singletons. Sequencing was carried out using peripheral blood. Receptors originate from a woman aged 30 to 39 with COVID-19, enrolled during active disease.

V is TRBV28 and J is TRBJ1-2, with D maybe TRBD1 (5 bases). CDR3 length: 13 amino acids. CDR1 is MDHEN, CDR2 SYDVKM, per germline. Deletions cut 1 base from V and 8 bases from J, with 11 bases between. CDR3 loop: CASSLFGGSGYTF. CDR3 bases: TGTGCCAGCAGTTTATTCGGGGGGAGCGGCTACACCTTC.

The rearrangement uses TRBV2 and TRBJ2-7, with 7 bases fitting TRBD1. V lost 3 bases to trimming and J lost 4 bases; unmatched junction nucleotides: 6. Germline CDR1 is SNHLY and CDR2 is FYNNEI. The CDR3 has 14 amino acids. CDR3 in amino acids: CASSDVGGQYEQYF. The CDR3 DNA is TGTGCCAGCAGTGATGTAGGGGGCCAATACGAGCAGTACTTC.

The genes are TRBV7-9 and TRBJ1-2, with 8 bases matching TRBD1. Germline CDR1 is SEHNR and CDR2 is FQNEAQ (reference sequence). V gave up 5 bases and J gave up 4 bases; unmatched junction bases: 9. The CDR3 loop spans 15 amino acids. The CDR3 DNA reads TGTGCCAGCAGCAACGGGACAGGTTTTGCCTATGGCTACACCTTC. Translated: CASSNGTGFAYGYTF.

V and J are TRBV18 and TRBJ2-5; 8 bases are a match to TRBD1. The CDR3 consists of 14 residues. From germline, CDR1 is KGHSH and CDR2 LQKENI. J gave up 4 bases and V 3 bases, and 4 bases lay outside the gene matches. In DNA form, the CDR3 reads TGTGCCAGCTCACCTTCCAGGGGGCGAGAGACCCAGTACTTC. Encoded protein: CASSPSRGRETQYF.

This chain joins TRBV5-4 and TRBJ1-2; 8 bases line up with TRBD1. The V gene end was trimmed by 3 bases and the J gene end by 2 bases; junction bases not matched to a gene: 3. Germline V gives CDR1 SGHNT, CDR2 YYREEE (reference sequence). The CDR3 length is 14 residues. The CDR3: CASSSTGVNYGYTF. In DNA, the CDR3 is TGTGCCAGCAGCTCGACAGGGGTCAACTATGGCTACACCTTC.

V is TRBV12-3 or TRBV12-4 and J is TRBJ2-7; 7 bases are a match to TRBD1. The CDR3 spans 11 residues. The junction had 3 bases not matched to a gene; V was cut back by 7 bases and J by 6 bases. In nucleotides, the CDR3 is TGTGCCAGCACCTACAGGGGCGAGCAGTACTTC. Residues: CASTYRGEQYF.

The chain combines TRBV6-5 with TRBJ2-7; the D gene is possibly TRBD1 (6 bases). V shed 6 bases and J shed 3 bases, with 6 bases lying between them. Germline CDR1 is MNHEY and CDR2 is SVGAGI. The CDR3 length is 11 residues. CDR3 amino acids: CASRTGYEQYF. In DNA form, the CDR3 reads TGTGCCAGCAGGACAGGCTACGAGCAGTACTTC.

The chain carries TRBV18 and TRBJ2-7; the match to TRBD1 covers 9 bases. Germline V gene lookup returns CDR1 KGHSH and CDR2 LQKENI. The V gene end was trimmed by 4 bases and the J gene end by 5 bases; junction bases not matched to a gene: 12. This CDR3 is 16 amino acids long. CDR3 coding DNA: TGTGCCAGCTCACGTAGGGGGACAGGGAAGCCCCACGAGCAGTACTTC. Translation: CASSRRGTGKPHEQYF.

This chain links TRBV21-1 with TRBJ2-7; TRBD1 is the table's D call, not checked against the DNA. TRBV21-1 constitutes a pseudogene. The CDR3 is made up of 20 amino acids. CDR3 DNA: TGTGCCAGCAGAACGATCCAGAGCGTTGACAGGGGGACATCCTATTACGAGCAGTACTTC. It codes for CASRTIQSVDRGTSYYEQYF.

This chain connects TRBV12-3 or TRBV12-4 to TRBJ1-2, with D perhaps matching TRBD1 (5 bases). The CDR3 spans 11 residues. Between the trimmed V and J ends, which lost 3 bases and 6 bases, there was a span of 5 bases. CDR3 amino acids: CASSLGHGYTF. The CDR3 region has the DNA TGTGCCAGCAGTTTGGGGCATGGCTACACCTTC.

The chain joins TRBV29-1 to TRBJ1-2; D gene ambiguous. V lost 0 bases and J lost 5, with 13 bases in between. This CDR3 region has 14 residues. Germline lookup yields CDR1 SQVTM and CDR2 ANQGSEA. The CDR3 coding sequence is TGCAGCGTTGAAGATGTTGAGGAAGATTATGGCTACACCTTC. This codes for CSVEDVEEDYGYTF.

The chain combines TRBV18 with TRBJ1-3, with 8 bases aligning to TRBD1. The CDR3 length is 16 residues. V dropped 3 bases and J dropped 1; count of bases not matched to a gene: 5. Germline V gene sequence: CDR1 KGHSH, CDR2 LQKENI. The CDR3: CASSPQGQVSGNTIYF. The CDR3 DNA reads TGTGCCAGCTCACCTCAGGGACAGGTTTCTGGAAACACCATATATTTT.

This rearrangement joins TRBV30 to TRBJ2-3; possible D gene TRBD2, 6 bases. Germline V CDR1 and CDR2: GTSNPN, SVGIG (reference sequence). This CDR3 spans 14 amino acids. The V and J ends lost 3 bases and 0 bases respectively, with 10 bases between them. CDR3 in DNA: TGTGCCTGGAGGAGACTAGGTAGCACAGATACGCAGTATTTT. This sequence encodes CAWRRLGSTDTQYF.

This sequence joins TRBV30 and TRBJ2-4; TRBD2 is a possible D gene (6 bases). The CDR3 runs 12 residues. The V and J ends lost 3 bases and 8 bases respectively, with 11 bases between them. Germline V lookup: CDR1 GTSNPN, CDR2 SVGIG (reference sequence). This chain's CDR3 is CAWRKRGDIQYF. The CDR3, as DNA: TGTGCCTGGAGGAAACGCGGGGACATTCAGTACTTC.

V is TRBV28 and J is TRBJ1-6; D not certain. V lost 2 bases and J lost 6, with 5 bases in between. CDR3 length: 13 amino acids. Germline-derived CDR1 and CDR2 are MDHEN and SYDVKM. The CDR3 loop is CASSLGVNSPLHF. CDR3 nucleotide sequence: TGTGCCAGCAGTTTAGGAGTTAATTCACCCCTCCACTTT.

This clone has more than one count but fewer than ten. This sequence joins TRBV4-1 and TRBJ2-7, with 7 nucleotides matching TRBD1. Per germline, CDR1 MGHRA and CDR2 YSYEKL. Trimming cost V 1 base and J 4 bases; bases outside gene matches: 4. The CDR3 sequence is 14 residues long. The CDR3 DNA reads as TGCGCCAGCAGCCAAGGGGGACAGTCTTACGAGCAGTACTTC. Translated, it gives CASSQGGQSYEQYF.

The table lists this clone with a count of one. The V and J genes are TRBV4-1 and TRBJ2-3; 15 nucleotides align to TRBD2. CDR1 is MGHRA and CDR2 is YSYEKL in the germline V gene. The CDR3 loop spans 18 amino acids. V was clipped by 1 base and J by 3 bases; unmatched bases: 5. The CDR3 spells CASSQGPGLAGGTDTQYF. The CDR3, as DNA: TGCGCCAGCAGCCAAGGCCCTGGACTAGCGGGGGGGACAGATACGCAGTATTTT.

The chain has TRBV4-1 and TRBJ2-3; 12 nucleotides agree with TRBD2. Germline lookup yields CDR1 MGHRA and CDR2 YSYEKL. Losses at the gene ends were 1 base for V and 8 bases for J; bases not matched to a gene: 7. There are 16 residues in the CDR3. CDR3 DNA sequence: TGCGCCAGCAGCCAAGGGGGACTAGCGGGTCCGGGTACGCAGTATTTT. This encodes CASSQGGLAGPGTQYF.